This T cell receptor beta chain was captured in a study of CD8 T cells in Susac syndrome. The CDR3 runs 16 residues. Germline values: CDR1 SGDLS, CDR2 YYNGEE. Trimming at V came to 3 bases and at J to 8 bases, leaving 14 bases not matched to a gene. Findings and caveats of the study: The study conceded that its TCR sequencing and HLA analysis involved relatively few individuals.

TCR beta sequencing was performed on blood CD8+ and CD4+ T cells. Turning to this clonotype: Antigen: not known.

RNA, at roughly 0.45 to 1 ug, was reverse transcribed with random hexamers. The CDR3 of TCR beta was amplified by immunoSEQ multiplex PCR across 54 Vbeta and 13 Jbeta. TCRdb analysed the immunoSEQ multiplex PCR reads with MiXCR anew, one entry per CDR3 protein. The table includes about 280,000 distinct CDR3 sequences, around 84% detected once. This chain uses TRBV9 with TRBJ1-2, with 9 bases aligning to TRBD1. The sample consisted of CD8+ T cells from PBMCs. The clonotype originates from a human donor with multiple sclerosis. In nucleotides, the CDR3 is TGTGCCAGCAGCGGCGTAACAGGGGGCAATTCTCGCGGCTACACCTTC. As protein: CASSGVTGGNSRGYTF.